This T cell receptor (beta chain) was sequenced in a study of T cells expressing NK-cell markers. The CDR3 has 16 amino acids. CDR1 and CDR2 from the germline V gene are SGHTA and FQGTGA. Remarks on this clonotype: What it recognizes is unknown.

TCRdb processed the 5' RACE reads again and assigns one entry to each CDR3 protein, with no DNA. The sample has 500,000 or so distinct CDR3 sequences. Overall study findings and caveats: Leadership of the CD3+CD56-NKG2C+ fraction also belonged to these clonotypes in a handful of donors.

Sequencing was carried out using blood T cells: a sorted CD56 or NKG2C T cell subset, CD4+ or CD8+ T cells, or bulk PBMC T cells (not recorded which). V gene TRBV7-3 combines with J gene TRBJ2-2; TCRdb outputs TRBD2, but without DNA this stays unchecked. This sequence originates from a man younger than 30 in good health. CDR3 region: CASSSWSTGGTGELFF.